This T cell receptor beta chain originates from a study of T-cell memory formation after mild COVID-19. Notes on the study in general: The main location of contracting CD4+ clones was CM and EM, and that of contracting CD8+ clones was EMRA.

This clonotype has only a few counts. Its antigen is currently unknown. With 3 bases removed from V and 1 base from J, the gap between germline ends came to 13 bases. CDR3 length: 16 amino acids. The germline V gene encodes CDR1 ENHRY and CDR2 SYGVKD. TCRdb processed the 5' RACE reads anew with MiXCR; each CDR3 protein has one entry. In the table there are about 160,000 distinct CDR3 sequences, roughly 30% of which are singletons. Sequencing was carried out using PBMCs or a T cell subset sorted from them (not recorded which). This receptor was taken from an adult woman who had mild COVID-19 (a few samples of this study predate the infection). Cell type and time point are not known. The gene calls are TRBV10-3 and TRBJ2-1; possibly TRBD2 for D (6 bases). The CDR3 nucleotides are TGTGCCATCAGTGATTATAGAGCGGGTTCCTACAATGAGCAGTTCTTC. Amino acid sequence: CAISDYRAGSYNEQFF.